These T cell receptor beta chains were read from a single sample in a study of blood T cell repertoires in COVID-19. Only in-frame clones appear in the TCRdb table, and some are missing; sequencing was by immunoSEQ multiplex PCR. In the table there are 200,000 to 250,000 clones, about 88% of which are singletons. Sample: PBMCs or T cells enriched from blood (not recorded which). The receptor source for this set is a woman under 40 who had recovered from COVID-19. The CDR3 runs from the conserved cysteine through the conserved F or W. A D gene is named only where the DNA matches it firmly. The size entry is marked missing in some rows and otherwise reads once, few, many or a size class.

J: TRBJ2-1; V: TRBV7-3; size: -; D: TRBD2; CDR3: CASSLLGGGSYNEQFF; DNA: TGTGCCAGCAGCTTATTAGGCGGGGGATCCTACAATGAGCAGTTCTTC
J: TRBJ2-3; V: TRBV5-1; size: -; D: -; CDR3: CASSMNPVGPSTDTQYF; DNA: TGCGCCAGCAGCATGAACCCGGTGGGCCCTAGCACAGATACGCAGTATTTT
J: TRBJ1-2; V: TRBV7-3; size: -; D: TRBD1; CDR3: CASSLQGGQGGYTF; DNA: TGTGCCAGCAGCTTACAGGGCGGACAGGGAGGCTACACCTTC
J: TRBJ2-6; V: TRBV7-9; size: -; D: -; CDR3: CASSFIDGWSSGANVLTF; DNA: TGTGCCAGCAGCTTTATAGACGGTTGGAGCTCTGGGGCCAACGTCCTGACTTTC
J: TRBJ1-4; V: TRBV6-4; size: -; D: TRBD1; CDR3: CASITGTGREKLFF; DNA: TGTGCCAGCATTACCGGGACAGGGAGGGAAAAACTGTTTTTT
J: TRBJ2-5; V: TRBV5-1; size: -; D: -; CDR3: CASSLGRAYQETQYF; DNA: TGCGCCAGCAGCTTGGGCAGGGCTTATCAAGAGACCCAGTACTTC
J: TRBJ1-1; V: TRBV29-1; size: -; D: -; CDR3: CSVLRTVYMNTEAFF; DNA: TGCAGCGTCCTAAGGACAGTGTACATGAACACTGAAGCTTTCTTT
J: TRBJ1-5; V: TRBV15; size: once; D: -; CDR3: CATSRERPTEAGQPQHF; DNA: TGTGCCACCAGCAGAGAAAGGCCCACAGAGGCGGGCCAGCCCCAGCATTTT
J: TRBJ1-2; V: TRBV4-3; size: -; D: -; CDR3: CASSQAPGTNYGYTF; DNA: TGCGCCAGCAGCCAAGCGCCAGGGACTAACTATGGCTACACCTTC
J: TRBJ1-6; V: TRBV7-3; size: -; D: -; CDR3: CASSLGGSRRDSPLHF; DNA: TGTGCCAGCAGCTTAGGGGGGAGCCGGCGTGATTCACCCCTCCACTTT
J: TRBJ1-2; V: TRBV10-3; size: few; D: -; CDR3: CAISDLDGYTF; DNA: TGTGCCATCAGTGATCTAGATGGCTACACCTTC
J: TRBJ2-1; V: TRBV5-1; size: once; D: -; CDR3: CASSIGGADEQFF; DNA: TGCGCCAGCAGCATTGGGGGGGCCGATGAGCAGTTCTTC
J: TRBJ2-5; V: TRBV6-2/TRBV6-3; size: once; D: -; CDR3: CASSYHAGAYQETQYF; DNA: TGTGCCAGCAGTTACCATGCGGGGGCCTACCAAGAGACCCAGTACTTC
J: TRBJ2-2; V: TRBV7-3; size: -; D: -; CDR3: CASSLISSGELFF; DNA: TGTGCCAGCAGCTTAATATCCTCCGGGGAGCTGTTTTTT
J: TRBJ1-1; V: TRBV19; size: -; D: -; CDR3: CASKFQGTEAFF; DNA: TGTGCCAGTAAATTTCAGGGAACTGAAGCTTTCTTT
J: TRBJ1-3; V: TRBV5-5; size: -; D: -; CDR3: CASSPGDFGNTIYF; DNA: TGTGCCAGCAGCCCGGGGGATTTCGGAAACACCATATATTTT
J: TRBJ2-3; V: TRBV2; size: -; D: -; CDR3: CASKGDLNTDTQYF; DNA: TGTGCCAGCAAGGGGGACCTAAACACAGATACGCAGTATTTT
J: TRBJ2-7; V: TRBV19; size: -; D: -; CDR3: CASKGGPYEQYF; DNA: TGTGCCAGTAAGGGAGGCCCCTACGAGCAGTACTTC
J: TRBJ1-5; V: TRBV6-5; size: -; D: -; CDR3: CASSYSWGGDQPQHF; DNA: TGTGCCAGCAGTTACTCGTGGGGGGGGGATCAGCCCCAGCATTTT
J: TRBJ2-7; V: TRBV5-6; size: -; D: TRBD1; CDR3: CASGRDRGNHEQYF; DNA: TGTGCTTCAGGTCGGGACAGGGGGAACCACGAGCAGTACTTC
J: TRBJ2-3; V: TRBV11-2; size: -; D: TRBD2; CDR3: CASSSVRGLASDTQYF; DNA: TGTGCCAGCAGCTCCGTTCGGGGACTAGCATCAGATACGCAGTATTTT
J: TRBJ2-5; V: TRBV19; size: -; D: -; CDR3: CASSMGGIEGETQYF; DNA: TGTGCCAGTAGTATGGGCGGGATTGAGGGGGAGACCCAGTACTTC
J: TRBJ1-5; V: TRBV18; size: -; D: TRBD1; CDR3: CASSNGQGRGNQPQHF; DNA: TGTGCCAGCTCAAACGGACAGGGACGAGGCAATCAGCCCCAGCATTTT
J: TRBJ1-4; V: TRBV19; size: -; D: TRBD1; CDR3: CASSRSRTGTNEKLFF; DNA: TGTGCCAGTAGTAGGTCGCGGACAGGGACTAATGAAAAACTGTTTTTT
J: TRBJ2-1; V: TRBV6-4; size: once; D: -; CDR3: CASSQTSERYNEQFF; DNA: TGTGCCAGCAGCCAAACCAGCGAAAGGTACAATGAGCAGTTCTTC
J: TRBJ1-6; V: TRBV11-2; size: -; D: -; CDR3: CASSLDRYNSPLHF; DNA: TGTGCCAGCAGCTTAGATCGGTACAATTCACCCCTCCACTTT
J: TRBJ2-4; V: TRBV7-9; size: -; D: TRBD1; CDR3: CASSRRQGAKNIQYF; DNA: TGTGCCAGCAGCCGTAGACAGGGGGCTAAAAACATTCAGTACTTC
J: TRBJ2-1; V: TRBV5-4; size: -; D: TRBD1; CDR3: CASSFGQGYNEQFF; DNA: TGTGCCAGCAGCTTCGGACAGGGGTACAATGAGCAGTTCTTC
J: TRBJ1-1; V: TRBV19; size: few; D: -; CDR3: CASKGVRPYTEAFF; DNA: TGTGCCAGTAAAGGAGTTCGACCCTACACTGAAGCTTTCTTT
J: TRBJ1-5; V: TRBV4-2; size: -; D: TRBD1; CDR3: CASSQEGQGRNQPQHF; DNA: TGTGCCAGCAGCCAGGAAGGACAGGGTCGGAATCAGCCCCAGCATTTT
J: TRBJ2-7; V: TRBV12-3/TRBV12-4; size: -; D: -; CDR3: CASSLGASGEQYF; DNA: TGTGCCAGCAGCTTAGGGGCATCGGGGGAGCAGTACTTC
J: TRBJ2-1; V: TRBV6-5; size: -; D: TRBD1; CDR3: CASIQQGSSYNEQFF; DNA: TGTGCCAGCATCCAACAGGGGAGCTCCTACAATGAGCAGTTCTTC
J: TRBJ1-2; V: TRBV4-3; size: -; D: -; CDR3: CASSQERGAPYGYTF; DNA: TGCGCCAGCAGCCAAGAACGGGGGGCCCCTTATGGCTACACCTTC
J: TRBJ1-5; V: TRBV4-3; size: -; D: TRBD1; CDR3: CASSQDVGTGWEPQHF; DNA: TGCGCCAGCAGCCAAGATGTGGGGACAGGGTGGGAGCCCCAGCATTTT
J: TRBJ1-2; V: TRBV5-6; size: -; D: -; CDR3: CASSLARGHYVGYTF; DNA: TGTGCCAGCAGCTTGGCAAGGGGCCATTATGTGGGCTACACCTTC
J: TRBJ2-7; V: TRBV7-9; size: -; D: TRBD2; CDR3: CASSLASQGGGGSYEQYF; DNA: TGTGCCAGCAGCTTAGCCTCCCAAGGCGGCGGGGGCTCCTACGAGCAGTACTTC
J: TRBJ2-5; V: TRBV4-3; size: -; D: -; CDR3: CASSQDLSGSLGTQYF; DNA: TGCGCCAGCAGCCAAGATCTTTCGGGGTCTCTTGGGACCCAGTACTTC
J: TRBJ2-5; V: TRBV2; size: -; D: TRBD2; CDR3: CASSGLAGGPATQYF; DNA: TGTGCCAGCAGTGGACTAGCGGGGGGCCCGGCGACCCAGTACTTC
J: TRBJ1-1; V: TRBV19; size: -; D: -; CDR3: CASSAQGSTEAFF; DNA: TGTGCCAGTAGCGCTCAGGGGTCCACTGAAGCTTTCTTT
J: TRBJ2-3; V: TRBV4-3; size: -; D: -; CDR3: CASSQDGLARATDTQYF; DNA: TGCGCCAGCAGCCAAGATGGGCTAGCGAGGGCCACAGATACGCAGTATTTT
J: TRBJ1-3; V: TRBV9; size: -; D: -; CDR3: CASSARDTHSGNTIYF; DNA: TGTGCCAGCAGCGCTCGGGACACTCACTCTGGAAACACCATATATTTT
J: TRBJ1-2; V: TRBV2; size: -; D: -; CDR3: CASSLESNYGYTF; DNA: TGTGCCAGCAGTCTTGAGTCTAACTATGGCTACACCTTC
J: TRBJ1-6; V: TRBV7-2; size: -; D: -; CDR3: CASSPTGINSPLHF; DNA: TGTGCCAGCAGTCCGACAGGCATTAATTCACCCCTCCACTTT
J: TRBJ1-5; V: TRBV15; size: -; D: -; CDR3: CATSRDTRAHQPQHF; DNA: TGTGCCACCAGCAGAGATACTAGGGCCCATCAGCCCCAGCATTTT
J: TRBJ2-5; V: TRBV7-2; size: -; D: TRBD2; CDR3: CASSPAAGGEGETQYF; DNA: TGTGCCAGCAGCCCCGCTGCGGGGGGGGAGGGTGAGACCCAGTACTTC
J: TRBJ1-1; V: TRBV19; size: -; D: -; CDR3: CASSILAGLNTEAFF; DNA: TGTGCCAGTAGTATATTGGCGGGACTGAACACTGAAGCTTTCTTT
J: TRBJ2-7; V: TRBV4-1; size: -; D: TRBD2; CDR3: CASSQYGLAGSYEQYF; DNA: TGCGCCAGCAGCCAATATGGACTAGCGGGGTCCTACGAGCAGTACTTC
J: TRBJ1-1; V: TRBV7-9; size: -; D: TRBD1; CDR3: CASSLALRTGDNTEAFF; DNA: TGTGCCAGCAGCTTAGCGCTCCGGACAGGTGACAACACTGAAGCTTTCTTT
J: TRBJ2-7; V: TRBV4-2; size: once; D: -; CDR3: CASSPGLPSYEQYF; DNA: TGTGCCAGCAGCCCGGGACTGCCCTCCTACGAGCAGTACTTC
J: TRBJ1-4; V: TRBV11-2; size: -; D: -; CDR3: CASSLRGAQSRGEKLFF; DNA: TGTGCCAGCAGCTTACGGGGGGCGCAGAGTCGTGGTGAAAAACTGTTTTTT
J: TRBJ2-2; V: TRBV14; size: -; D: TRBD1; CDR3: CASSGQGIKTGELFF; DNA: TGTGCCAGCAGCGGACAGGGGATAAAAACCGGGGAGCTGTTTTTT
J: TRBJ1-3; V: TRBV4-1; size: -; D: -; CDR3: CASSLRLDLTTSGNTIYF; DNA: TGCGCCAGCAGCCTCAGACTAGATCTCACCACCTCTGGAAACACCATATATTTT
J: TRBJ1-2; V: TRBV19; size: -; D: TRBD1; CDR3: CASSNRGVDYGYTF; DNA: TGTGCCAGTAGTAACAGGGGTGTCGACTATGGCTACACCTTC
J: TRBJ2-2; V: TRBV9; size: -; D: TRBD2; CDR3: CASSDPSGANTGELFF; DNA: TGTGCCAGCAGCGACCCTAGCGGTGCGAACACCGGGGAGCTGTTTTTT